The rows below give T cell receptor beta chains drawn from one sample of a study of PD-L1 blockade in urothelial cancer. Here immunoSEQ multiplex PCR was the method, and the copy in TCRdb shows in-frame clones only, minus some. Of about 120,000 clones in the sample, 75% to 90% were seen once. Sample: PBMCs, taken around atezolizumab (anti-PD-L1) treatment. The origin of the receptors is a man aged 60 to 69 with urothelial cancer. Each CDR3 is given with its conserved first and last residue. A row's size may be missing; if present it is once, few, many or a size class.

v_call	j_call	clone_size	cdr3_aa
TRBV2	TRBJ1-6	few	CASNLGVDNSPLHF
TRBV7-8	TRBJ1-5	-	CASSLAPWTGWRQPQHF
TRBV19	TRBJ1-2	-	CASSIEEGSGYTF
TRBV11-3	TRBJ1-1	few	CASSPGQGARGEAFF
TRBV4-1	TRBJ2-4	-	CASSQESGRGTGWLGNIQYF
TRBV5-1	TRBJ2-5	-	CASSLAGTVQETQYF
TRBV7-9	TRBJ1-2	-	CASSLFGEGGYTF
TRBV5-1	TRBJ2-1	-	CASSLAGARGWDEQFF
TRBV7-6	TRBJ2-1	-	CASSFPGIQKASGYNEQFF
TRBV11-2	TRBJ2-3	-	CASSTRTGWVTDTQYF
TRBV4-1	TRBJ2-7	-	CASSQDRDSVAGPTYEQYF
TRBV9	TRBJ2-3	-	CASSPSLRRGLFTDTQYF
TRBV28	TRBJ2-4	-	CASSLGLAGGGAKNIQYF
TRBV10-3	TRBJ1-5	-	CAISESGAEQPQHF
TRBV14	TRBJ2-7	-	CASSQTGPLGQYF
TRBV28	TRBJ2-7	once	CASSFTGRGYEQYF
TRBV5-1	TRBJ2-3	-	CASSLDQGAGTDTQYF
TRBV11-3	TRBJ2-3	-	CASSQRGTVSTDTQYF
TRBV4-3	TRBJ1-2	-	CASSLVADSGYTF
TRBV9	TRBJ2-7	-	CASSVGRDNHEQYF
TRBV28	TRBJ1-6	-	CASSLPQGESPLHF
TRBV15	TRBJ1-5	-	CATSEGQGQGQPQHF
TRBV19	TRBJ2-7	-	CASRGQGPYEQYF